The entry below gives a single T cell receptor beta chain sequence along with its context. This sample stems from a study of cytomegalovirus exposure and HLA in healthy donors. The PCR had 60 Vbeta and 13 Jbeta primers. TCRdb's table, derived via immunoSEQ multiplex PCR, lists solely in-frame clones and lacks some. Among 130,000 to 150,000 clones, roughly 76% were seen once, and the ten largest hold about 3.8%. Specimen: PBMCs. The source of this sequence is a man between 18 and 29 years old in good health and CMV-seronegative.

CDR3: CASSQKQATNEKLFF. The DNA of the CDR3 is TGTGCCAGCAGCCAAAAACAGGCAACTAATGAAAAACTGTTTTTT. V is TRBV14 and J is TRBJ1-4; tentatively, D is TRBD1 (5 bases). In germline, CDR1 is SGHDN, CDR2 FVKESK. V lost 2 bases, J lost 0 bases, and 7 bases lay in between. The CDR3 has 15 amino acids.